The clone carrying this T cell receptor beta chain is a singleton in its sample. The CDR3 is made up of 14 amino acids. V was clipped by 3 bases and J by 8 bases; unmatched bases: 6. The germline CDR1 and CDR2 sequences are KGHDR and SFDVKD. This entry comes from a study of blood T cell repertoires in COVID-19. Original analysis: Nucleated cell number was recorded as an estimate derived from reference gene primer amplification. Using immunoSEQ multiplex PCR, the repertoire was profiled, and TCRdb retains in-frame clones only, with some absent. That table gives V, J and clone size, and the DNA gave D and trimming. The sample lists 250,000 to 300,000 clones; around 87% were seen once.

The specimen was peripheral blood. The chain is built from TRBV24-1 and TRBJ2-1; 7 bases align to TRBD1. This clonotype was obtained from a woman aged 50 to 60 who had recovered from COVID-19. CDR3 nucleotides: TGTGCCACCAGTGATACGGGACAGAGAGATGAGCAGTTCTTC. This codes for CATSDTGQRDEQFF.